This T cell receptor beta chain emerged from a study of identical twins. Notes on the study in general: Diverse VJ usage suggested most zero-insertion clonotypes were not invariant T cells. Out-of-frame alpha sequences common to twins exhibited a surplus of low generation probability. Cord blood beta clonotypes present at high abundance carried fewer insertions; no such pattern appeared in memory repertoires. Excess twin sharing in beta out-of-frame sequences was weaker.

The sample holds many counts of this clonotype. As yet, its antigen is unknown. CDR3 size: 15 residues. Germline V gene data show CDR1 as DFQATT and CDR2 as SNEGSKA (reference sequence). Unmatched junction bases numbered 11, after V lost 6 bases and J lost 2 bases. Via MiXCR, TCRdb re-called the 5' RACE reads, giving one row per CDR3 protein. The sample carries about 210,000 distinct CDR3 sequences, approximately 9% recorded once. Source material: memory (CD45RO+) T cells sorted from blood. The receptor was isolated from a woman between 18 and 30 years old in good health. The chain uses TRBV20-1 and TRBJ2-3, with 7 bases matching TRBD1. The CDR3 DNA sequence: TGCAGTGCACCCCCGGGACAGAAGAACACAGATACGCAGTATTTT. It is translated as CSAPPGQKNTDTQYF.